Listed below are T cell receptor beta chains from one sample, sequenced in a study of glioma-infiltrating T cells. TCRdb re-called the multiplex PCR reads with MiXCR, one entry per CDR3 protein. In the table there are a few hundred thousand distinct CDR3 sequences, roughly two fifths of which are singletons. The sample taken for sequencing was glioma tissue, nonneoplastic brain tissue, or PBMCs (not recorded which). These receptors all stem from a human donor with low-grade glioma or glioblastoma, undergoing nonglioma brain surgery, or in good health (not recorded which). The CDR3 runs from the conserved cysteine through the conserved F or W. A D gene is named only where the DNA matches it firmly. Expanded clones are given a class, and other clones once, few, many or no size at all.

CDR3 length	clone size	V gene	J gene	D gene	CDR3 DNA	CDR3 protein
15	-	TRBV6-2/TRBV6-3	TRBJ1-5	-	TGTGCCAGCACCCCACGCGGGGCCAGAGAACAGCCCCAGCATTTT	CASTPRGAREQPQHF
13	-	TRBV7-9	TRBJ2-7	-	TGTGCCAGCAGCCTAGTCCAGGAGTGGGAGCAGTACTTC	CASSLVQEWEQYF
14	few	TRBV28	TRBJ1-2	TRBD1	TGTGCCAGCAGTACCACAGGGGATGGGTATGGCTACACCTTC	CASSTTGDGYGYTF
14	many	TRBV27	TRBJ2-7	TRBD2	TGTGCCAGTACCCAACTAGCGGGAGAATACGAGCAGTACTTC	CASTQLAGEYEQYF
15	many	TRBV7-6	TRBJ2-7	TRBD1	TGTGCCAGCAGCTTACGAGGACAGGGAACGTACGAGCAGTACTTC	CASSLRGQGTYEQYF
13	-	TRBV28	TRBJ2-7	-	TGTGCCAGCAGGAACAGCGGTTCCTACGAGCAGTACTTC	CASRNSGSYEQYF
15	-	TRBV7-2	TRBJ2-1	-	TGTGCCAGCAGCCGATCGTGGTCCGGCTACAATGAGCAGTTCTTC	CASSRSWSGYNEQFF
15	-	TRBV6-2/TRBV6-3	TRBJ2-7	TRBD2	TGTGCCAGCACCCCCGGAGTCGGGAGGACCGACGAGCAGTACTTC	CASTPGVGRTDEQYF
16	many	TRBV6-4	TRBJ1-1	-	TGTGCCAGCAGTGACTCGGCGGCGCCTTGGGACACTGAAGCTTTCTTT	CASSDSAAPWDTEAFF
15	-	TRBV20-1	TRBJ2-3	-	TGCAGTGCTAGAGGTCCGGACTATAGCACAGATACGCAGTATTTT	CSARGPDYSTDTQYF
15	-	TRBV7-2	TRBJ1-1	TRBD1	TGTGCCAGCAGCTTTACCGGGACAGGGGGCACTGAAGCTTTCTTT	CASSFTGTGGTEAFF
14	few	TRBV19	TRBJ2-7	-	TGTGCCAGTAGTATGGACGGATACTCCTACGAGCAGTACTTC	CASSMDGYSYEQYF
15	-	TRBV3-1	TRBJ1-6	TRBD1	TGTGCCAGCAGCCGGGGGACAGGGGCGGATTCACCCCTCCACTTT	CASSRGTGADSPLHF
16	-	TRBV28	TRBJ2-7	-	TGTGCCAGCAGACCAAAGACAGGGAGGTGGGACTACGAGCGGTACTTC	CASRPKTGRWDYERYF
16	many	TRBV6-1	TRBJ2-7	-	TGTGCCAGCAGTCCACTAGCCATCGGAGGCTCCTACGAGCAGTACTTC	CASSPLAIGGSYEQYF
16	-	TRBV9	TRBJ2-2	TRBD2	TGTGCCAGCAGCGTAACTAGCGGGAGCTCGGCCGGGGAGCTGTTTTTT	CASSVTSGSSAGELFF
16	-	TRBV4-1	TRBJ2-1	TRBD2	TGCGCCAGCAGCATGGTGGCGGGGGGGACCTACAATGAGCAGTTCTTC	CASSMVAGGTYNEQFF
15	many	TRBV15	TRBJ2-2	-	TGTGCCACCAGCCCCTACCGTAGACCCACCGGGGAGCTGTTTTTT	CATSPYRRPTGELFF
13	many	TRBV6-2/TRBV6-3	TRBJ2-7	TRBD2	TGTGCCAGCAGTTACGGGACTAGCTACGAGCAGTACTTC	CASSYGTSYEQYF
13	-	TRBV2	TRBJ1-1	-	TGTGCCAGCAGCGGGCGGCAGAACACTGAAGCTTTCTTT	CASSGRQNTEAFF
13	few	TRBV28	TRBJ2-7	-	TGTGCCAGCATATCAGGGCCCCCCCACGAGCAGTACTTC	CASISGPPHEQYF
16	-	TRBV6-1	TRBJ1-5	-	TGTGCCAGCAGCCCGATCATCATTTATAGCAATCAGCCCCAGCATTTT	CASSPIIIYSNQPQHF
14	-	TRBV29-1	TRBJ2-7	TRBD1	TGCAGCGTGTCACCCGGGACAGGGGCCTGGGAGCAGTACTTC	CSVSPGTGAWEQYF
16	-	TRBV7-2	TRBJ1-1	-	TGTGCCAGCAGCTTAGCCCCGTTCCCAATGAACACTGAAGCTTTCTTT	CASSLAPFPMNTEAFF
14	many	TRBV27	TRBJ2-5	TRBD1	TGTGCCAGCAGTTCTACAGGGGCGCAAGAGACCCAGTACTTC	CASSSTGAQETQYF
18	-	TRBV7-6	TRBJ1-1	-	TGTGCCAGCAGCTTAGTTAGGGCCTCGGCGGGGATCGGCACTGAAGCTTTCTTT	CASSLVRASAGIGTEAFF
13	-	TRBV18	TRBJ1-5	-	TGTGCCAGCTCAGCGGGGGACAATCAGCCCCAGCATTTT	CASSAGDNQPQHF
12	-	TRBV28	TRBJ2-7	-	TGTGCCACCAGTGCTGATGGAGTCGAGCAGTACTTC	CATSADGVEQYF
11	few	TRBV28	TRBJ1-4	-	TGTGCCAGCAGCCACAGGGACAAACTGTTTTTT	CASSHRDKLFF
15	-	TRBV5-4	TRBJ2-7	TRBD2	TGTGCCAGCAGTACCCCGACTAGCGGGACTGGAGAGCAGTACTTC	CASSTPTSGTGEQYF
19	few	TRBV20-1	TRBJ2-3	-	TGCGGTGCGGACAGACTAGTAACAACAGGGGAGAGTTGGACAGATACGCAGTATTTT	CGADRLVTTGESWTDTQYF
15	few	TRBV4-1	TRBJ2-7	-	TGCGCCAGCAGCCCCCGATTGGGTGGGACTCTCGAGCAGTACTTC	CASSPRLGGTLEQYF
14	few	TRBV28	TRBJ1-1	-	TGTGCCAGCATAACGGCTGGCCCGAACACTGAAGCTTTCTTT	CASITAGPNTEAFF
15	many	TRBV2	TRBJ1-5	-	TGTGCCAGCAGTGAAGCGGTGGCAGGGTACCAGCCCCAGCATTTT	CASSEAVAGYQPQHF
14	-	TRBV7-9	TRBJ1-1	-	TGTGCCAGCAGCTTAGATCTAAGGGCCTCTGAAGCTTTCTTT	CASSLDLRASEAFF
14	-	TRBV6-6	TRBJ2-7	-	TGTGCCAGCAGTTACTCGCGCGTATCCTACGAGCAGTACTTC	CASSYSRVSYEQYF
17	-	TRBV28	TRBJ2-1	-	TGTGCCAGCAGTCCCCCAGAGCGTTTCATCTCCTACAATGAGCAGTTCTTC	CASSPPERFISYNEQFF
15	-	TRBV4-2	TRBJ1-5	TRBD1	TGTGCCAGCAGCCAAGAGGGAGGGGGCCAACAGCCCCAGCATTTT	CASSQEGGGQQPQHF
15	-	TRBV4-3	TRBJ2-3	-	TGCGCCAGCAGCCAAGGGACAGTAAGCACAGATACGCAGTATTTT	CASSQGTVSTDTQYF
15	-	TRBV4-1	TRBJ2-7	-	TGCGCCAGCAGCCAAGGGGTGGGCCATACCTACGAGCAGTACTTC	CASSQGVGHTYEQYF
16	-	TRBV4-1	TRBJ2-4	TRBD2	TGCGCCAGCAGCCAACCGACTAGCGGGTCCAAAAACATTCAGTACTTC	CASSQPTSGSKNIQYF
15	-	TRBV27	TRBJ1-2	TRBD1	TGCGCCAGCAGTCAAAACAGGGGTTCTCGTATTGGCCACACCTTC	CASSQNRGSRIGHTF
13	many	TRBV6-6	TRBJ1-3	-	TGTGCCAGCAGTTATTCAGCTGGAAACACCATATATTTT	CASSYSAGNTIYF
17	-	TRBV10-3	TRBJ2-1	-	TGTGCCATCAGTGAGCCCGGACAGCGGAGCTCCTACAATGAGCAGTCCTTC	CAISEPGQRSSYNEQSF
14	many	TRBV28	TRBJ1-1	-	TGTGCCAGCAGCTATGGAGGGACCTACGTTGAAGCTTTCTTT	CASSYGGTYVEAFF
17	-	TRBV2	TRBJ1-4	TRBD1	TGTGCCAGCAGAGCTCATTCAGCCGGGACAGAGAATGAAAAACTGTTTTTT	CASRAHSAGTENEKLFF
14	-	TRBV18	TRBJ2-3	-	TGTGCCAGCTCACCGGGACAAAACACAGATACGCAGTATTTT	CASSPGQNTDTQYF
12	many	TRBV18	TRBJ1-2	-	TGTGCCAGCTCACCAGTGCAAGATGGCTACACCTTC	CASSPVQDGYTF
17	many	TRBV27	TRBJ2-3	TRBD2	TGTGCCAGCAGTCCGGTCACTAGCGGGGCTGTGGCAGATACGCAGTATTTT	CASSPVTSGAVADTQYF
12	many	TRBV28	TRBJ1-1	-	TGTGCCAGCAGTCTCCCGTACACTGAAGCTTTCTTT	CASSLPYTEAFF
16	few	TRBV19	TRBJ1-5	-	TGTGCCAGTAGTATTGGGGAACTCGGGGGCCATCAGCCCCAGCATTTT	CASSIGELGGHQPQHF
15	few	TRBV2	TRBJ2-6	-	TGTGCCAGCAACCCGGACGCCTCTGGGGCCAACGTCCTGACTTTC	CASNPDASGANVLTF